A single sample is the source of the 24 T cell receptor beta chains below, sequenced in a study of blood T cell repertoires in COVID-19 (dated by TCRdb to about 2020). Receptors were amplified or captured by the immunoSEQ multiplex PCR assay. TCRdb limited this immuneACCESS table to in-frame rearrangements with V and J called. A share of clones is missing; checked studies link under half to unresolved V genes, and the rest is unexplained. The sample table shows 390,000 or so clones, and 75% to 90% are seen once. The ten largest clones take up approximately 1% of the sample. Source material: PBMCs or T cells enriched from blood (not recorded which). These receptors were obtained from a young man who had recovered from COVID-19.

The gene calls are TRBV3-1 (or the pseudogene TRBV3-2) and TRBJ1-3; D is unresolved. V was pared by 10 bases and J by 3 bases, with 7 bases between. This CDR3 has 11 residues. Germline values: CDR1 LGHDT, CDR2 YNNKEL (reference sequence). This CDR3 is CATLVGNTIYF. DNA of the CDR3: TGTGCCACTCTTGTTGGAAACACCATATATTTT.

The chain uses TRBV7-6 and TRBJ1-5, with D uncertain. V lost 5 bases, J lost 2 bases, and 10 bases lay in between. The CDR3 has 14 residues. CDR1 SGHVS and CDR2 FNYEAQ come from the germline V gene. CDR3 sequence: CASSAGGGNQPQHF. The CDR3 DNA is TGTGCCAGCAGCGCCGGCGGGGGCAATCAGCCCCAGCATTTT.

This chain links TRBV5-4 with TRBJ2-7; TRBD1 is a possible D gene (5 bases). CDR1 SGHNT and CDR2 YYREEE come from the germline V gene (reference sequence). The germline V and J ends were trimmed by 4 bases and 10 bases, with 15 bases remaining between them. There are 12 residues in the CDR3. The CDR3 loop reads CASSASIGEQYF. CDR3 bases: TGTGCCAGCAGCGCATCAATAGGGGAACAGTACTTC.

This clone occurred a few times. The chain combines TRBV7-3 with TRBJ2-2; possible D gene TRBD2, 6 bases. Germline CDR1 reads SGHTA; CDR2 reads FQGTGA. Trimming removed 7 bases at V and 7 bases at J, with 10 bases between. The CDR3 sequence is 12 residues long. CDR3 in amino acids: CASKEGNGELFF. Written as DNA, the CDR3 is TGTGCCAGCAAGGAGGGAAACGGGGAGCTGTTTTTT.

This chain joins TRBV7-2 and TRBJ2-3; D is uncertain. V was cut by 3 bases and J by 2 bases, with 15 bases left in between. This CDR3 is built from 16 residues. CDR1 SGHTA and CDR2 FQGNSA come from the germline V gene. As DNA, the CDR3 is TGTGCCAGCAGCTTCAAACCGGGTCAAAACACAGATACGCAGTATTTT. Amino acid sequence: CASSFKPGQNTDTQYF.

The V gene is TRBV10-3, the J gene TRBJ2-7, with 12 bases matching TRBD2. V shed 4 bases, J shed 4 bases, and the junction held 8 bases outside the gene matches. Germline-derived CDR1 and CDR2 are ENHRY and SYGVKD. The CDR3 sequence is 16 residues long. The CDR3 loop reads CAISAGTSGPRYEQYF. In nucleotides, the CDR3 is TGTGCCATCAGTGCCGGGACTAGCGGGCCGCGGTACGAGCAGTACTTC.

The rearrangement joins TRBV5-4 to TRBJ2-3; 13 bases line up with TRBD2. Germline V CDR1 and CDR2: SGHNT, YYREEE (reference sequence). Losses at the gene ends were 2 bases for V and 5 bases for J; bases not matched to a gene: 5. CDR3 length equals 16 residues. Here the CDR3 reads CASSFRLAGGKDTQYF. The CDR3 DNA reads TGTGCCAGCAGCTTCCGACTAGCGGGAGGCAAAGATACGCAGTATTTT. The variable domain in full, completed from reference TRBV5-4 and TRBJ2-3, reads ETGVTQSPTHLIKTRGQQVTLRCSSQSGHNTVSWYQQALGQGPQFIFQYYREEENGRGNFPPRFSGLQFPNYSSELNVNALELDDSALYLCASSFRLAGGKDTQYFGPGTRLTVL.

V gene TRBV7-3 combines with J gene TRBJ2-1, with a possible D match to TRBD1 (7 bases). The CDR3 consists of 14 residues. Germline V gene lookup returns CDR1 SGHTA and CDR2 FQGTGA. The V end was cut by 4 bases, the J end by 9 bases, with 16 bases between. The CDR3 DNA sequence: TGTGCCAGCAGCTCGACAGGGTGGGGAGGTGAGCAGTTCTTC. Protein sequence: CASSSTGWGGEQFF.

The rearrangement uses TRBV2 and TRBJ1-1, with 8 bases identical to TRBD1. Trimming took 7 bases from V and 1 from J; bases not matched to a gene: 5. The CDR3 spans 14 residues. Per the germline V gene, CDR1 is SNHLY and CDR2 is FYNNEI. CDR3 loop: CASTTDRANTEAFF. CDR3 in DNA: TGTGCCAGCACTACGGACAGGGCGAACACTGAAGCTTTCTTT.

The chain joins TRBV11-2 to TRBJ2-1, with D uncertain. This CDR3 has 16 residues. Germline V gene lookup returns CDR1 SGHAT and CDR2 FQNNGV. Trimming pared 5 bases from V and 7 bases from J, leaving 21 bases between. In nucleotides, the CDR3 is TGTGCCAGCAGCCCGCGGCCGAGACGCACAACAAATGAGCAGTTCTTC. Its translation is CASSPRPRRTTNEQFF.

This chain links TRBV5-4 with TRBJ1-1; TRBD1 agrees at 8 bases. This CDR3 comprises 14 residues. The J segment lost 6 bases and the V segment lost 3 bases, leaving 7 bases of the junction unmatched. Germline V gene sequence: CDR1 SGHNT, CDR2 YYREEE (reference sequence). CDR3 in amino acids: CASSSPTGEAEAFF. The CDR3 region has the DNA TGTGCCAGCAGCTCCCCGACAGGGGAGGCTGAAGCTTTCTTT.

This chain uses TRBV7-2 with TRBJ1-2; 7 bases map to TRBD1. The CDR3 loop spans 16 amino acids. Germline values: CDR1 SGHTA, CDR2 FQGNSA. Trimming at V came to 1 base and at J to 2 bases, leaving 7 bases not matched to a gene. This CDR3 reads CASSLDGQGGNYGYTF. The CDR3 DNA sequence: TGTGCCAGCAGCTTAGATGGGCAGGGGGGCAACTATGGCTACACCTTC.

The genes are TRBV6-5 and TRBJ1-4; D is undetermined. The V gene's germline CDR1 is MNHEY and CDR2 SVGAGI. Trimming took 0 bases from V and 5 from J, leaving 10 bases between them. The length of the CDR3 is 15 residues. The CDR3 bases are TGTGCCAGCAGTTACTCGATCGCGGGGAATGAAAAACTGTTTTTT. Amino acid sequence: CASSYSIAGNEKLFF.

This clone has more than one count but fewer than ten. V gene TRBV6-4 combines with J gene TRBJ1-5; possible D gene TRBD1, 5 bases. With 5 bases removed from V and 5 bases from J, the gap between germline ends came to 13 bases. Per the germline V gene, CDR1 is MRHNA and CDR2 is SNTAGT. The CDR3 has 14 amino acids. This CDR3 reads CASSRQGGDQPQHF. CDR3 bases: TGTGCCAGCAGTCGGCAGGGAGGGGATCAGCCCCAGCATTTT.

The chain carries TRBV7-2 and TRBJ1-4; 8 positions agree with TRBD1. There are 15 residues in the CDR3. CDR1 and CDR2 from the germline V gene are SGHTA and FQGNSA. V dropped 0 bases and J dropped 6; count of bases not matched to a gene: 3. The CDR3 region has the DNA TGTGCCAGCAGCTTAGCGCGGACAGGGTATGAAAAACTGTTTTTT. This codes for CASSLARTGYEKLFF.

This chain links TRBV3-1 (or the pseudogene TRBV3-2) with TRBJ1-2, with D hard to call. The V end was cut by 6 bases, the J end by 12 bases, with 17 bases between. The CDR3 runs 12 residues. In germline, CDR1 is LGHDT, CDR2 YNNKEL (reference sequence). CDR3 sequence: CASSPGSGLHTF. The CDR3 DNA sequence: TGTGCCAGCAGTCCGGGAAGTGGACTTCACACCTTC.

This clone was recorded once. The chain joins TRBV10-3 to TRBJ2-1, with D possibly being TRBD1 (5 bases). Trimming removed 0 bases at V and 1 base at J, with 10 bases between. This CDR3 spans 16 amino acids. Per the germline V gene, CDR1 is ENHRY and CDR2 is SYGVKD. The CDR3 nucleotides read TGTGCCATCAGTGAGTCGGGGCAGAGGTCCTACAATGAGCAGTTCTTC. Encoded protein: CAISESGQRSYNEQFF.

Only one count was recorded for this clone. The rearrangement joins TRBV28 to TRBJ1-5; no reliable D call. Germline CDR1 MDHEN, CDR2 SYDVKM. V lost 8 bases, J lost 8 bases, and 16 bases lay in between. The CDR3 runs 13 residues. DNA for the CDR3: TGTGCCAGCTCGACCGTCACTAGGGAGCCCCAGCATTTT. It encodes CASSTVTREPQHF. The entire variable domain, with the rest obtained from reference TRBV28 and TRBJ1-5, is as follows: DVKVTQSSRYLVKRTGEKVFLECVQDMDHENMFWYRQDPGLGLRLIYFSYDVKMKEKGDIPEGYSVSREKKERFSLILESASTNQTSMYLCASSTVTREPQHFGDGTRLSIL.

V gene TRBV29-1 combines with J gene TRBJ2-7; 11 bases match TRBD1. The germline CDR1 and CDR2 sequences are SQVTM and ANQGSEA. The junction had 5 bases not matched to a gene; V was cut back by 0 bases and J by 4 bases. This CDR3 has 15 amino acids. The CDR3 spells CSVEDPGTGGYEQYF. The CDR3 bases are TGCAGCGTTGAAGACCCCGGGACAGGGGGATACGAGCAGTACTTC.

This clone was observed a few times. The chain combines TRBV19 with TRBJ1-5; D is ambiguous. Germline loops: CDR1 LNHDA, CDR2 SQIVND (reference sequence). Trimming cost V 5 bases and J 0 bases, with 11 bases left between them. The CDR3 runs 15 residues. The CDR3 DNA reads as TGTGCCAGTAGTCCTGCTGTCTATAGCAATCAGCCCCAGCATTTT. Its protein product is CASSPAVYSNQPQHF.

This sequence joins TRBV7-9 and TRBJ2-3; 8 bases align to TRBD2. The CDR3 is 18 amino acids. CDR1 is SEHNR, CDR2 FQNEAQ, per germline (reference sequence). V shed 1 base, J shed 2 bases, and the junction held 11 bases outside the gene matches. The CDR3 is CASSLGRLAGGLTDTQYF. For the CDR3, the DNA is TGTGCCAGCAGCTTAGGGCGGCTGGCGGGGGGACTCACAGATACGCAGTATTTT.

The chain combines TRBV10-2 with TRBJ2-2, with 7 bases lining up with TRBD2. This CDR3 has 15 amino acids. J gave up 7 bases and V 3 bases, and 8 bases lay outside the gene matches. Per the germline V gene, CDR1 is WSHSY and CDR2 is SAAADI. The CDR3 DNA is TGCGCCAGCAGTGACTTAAAGGGGAGGGTCGGGGAGCTGTTTTTT. It codes for CASSDLKGRVGELFF.

The chain employs TRBV6-2 or TRBV6-3 and TRBJ2-1; a possible D gene is TRBD2 (6 bases). The CDR3 totals 16 residues. Germline lookup yields CDR1 MNHEY and CDR2 SVGEGT. Trimming pared 2 bases from V and 3 bases from J, leaving 14 bases between. The CDR3 DNA follows: TGTGCCAGCAGTTACCGAGGGACTTCTTTCTACAATGAGCAGTTCTTC. It translates to CASSYRGTSFYNEQFF.

The V gene is TRBV5-1, the J gene TRBJ2-7, with TRBD1 matching over 7 bases. The J segment lost 1 base and the V segment lost 7 bases, leaving 5 bases of the junction unmatched. CDR1 and CDR2 from the germline V gene are SGHRS and YFSETQ. The CDR3 contains 13 residues. CDR3 nucleotide sequence: TGCGCCAGCGGACGGACAGGATCCTACGAGCAGTACTTC. Protein product: CASGRTGSYEQYF.